The entry below describes one T cell receptor beta chain. Its antigen is as yet unknown. This specimen belongs to a study of cytomegalovirus exposure and HLA in healthy donors. On the study more broadly: Early release data held 85 million or so unique TCRs from HLA-typed donors.

Overall study results and limits: The authors later linked a missense DCLRE1C variant to TCR beta V- and J-gene trimming.

PCR primers comprised 60 Vbeta and 13 Jbeta primers. Data came from immunoSEQ multiplex PCR; TCRdb stores just in-frame clones and leaves some out. Seen here are 150,000 to 200,000 clones, about 80% observed once, and the top ten hold about 15%. CDR1 SGHRS and CDR2 YFSETQ come from the germline V gene. The CDR3 contains 14 residues. V dropped 5 bases and J dropped 5; count of bases not matched to a gene: 9. This sequence was found in a woman aged 35 to 49 in good health and CMV-seronegative. Sample: PBMCs. The chain has TRBV5-1 and TRBJ2-7; 8 nucleotides align to TRBD1. CDR3: CASRRDRGGDEQYF. DNA of the CDR3: TGCGCCAGCAGGCGCGACAGGGGCGGGGACGAGCAGTACTTC.